This T cell receptor beta chain was identified in a study of blood T cell repertoires in COVID-19 (TCRdb year 2020). Background for the entire study: Collaborator samples came from the United States, Italy and Spain and covered acute and convalescent phases of COVID-19. The prospective study material was composed of cDNA or gDNA derived from T cells, B-cell-depleted T cells, or PBMCs. The repertoires were released in a freely available public database intended as a resource for research on the immune response to SARS-CoV-2. The dataset comprised deeply sampled blood TCRbeta repertoires from subjects exposed to, actively infected with, or recovered from COVID-19. Samples came from the ongoing ImmuneRACE study (first 160 participants) plus 1,254 subjects from 6 global collaborators. Where available, HLA class I and class II types were obtained from metadata supplied by the sample provider rather than from assay-based typing. The sample metadata nearly always contained a de-identified subject ID, COVID-19 status, age in years and sex. The study at large found these results: How much clinical and demographic metadata was included differed by source and by participant, and the metadata was provided uncurated.

The collaborating institutions used their own protocols to collect whole blood in K2EDTA tubes. For TCRbeta analysis, collaborator samples were shipped as frozen whole blood, as isolated PBMCs, or as DNA extracted from either sample type. V gives up 1 base and J gives up 4 bases, and the segment between their germline ends measures 8 bases. The germline V gene provides CDR1 SGHDN and CDR2 FVKESK. Including cysteine and phenylalanine, the CDR3 has 13 amino acids. Solely the CDR3 DNA is kept, with 39 bases framed from the first base. The immunoSEQ Assay, a bias-controlled multiplex PCR, was used to amplify TCRbeta CDR3 regions from genomic DNA. For the original study's pipeline: Within the assay, amplification of reference gene primers was used to estimate how many nucleated cells each sample contained. To quantify the absolute abundance of each unique TCRbeta CDR3 rearrangement, sequence reads were collapsed and filtered. For each sample, productive Simpson clonality was calculated by taking the square root of Simpson's diversity index across productive rearrangements. TCRdb's version of the immuneACCESS table is confined to in-frame rearrangements and falls short of the full clone set. An unresolved V gene accounts for under half of the shortfall where checked; the remainder is of unknown origin. That table is the source of V, J and clone size, and D and trimming were worked out from the DNA. The sample table holds 55,000 to 75,000 clones, of which about 87% were seen once. The ten largest clonotypes hold approximately 7% of the sample.

Worth noting for this clone: The target of this receptor is not known. It has no much larger one-base neighbor in the sample; base qualities were not kept.

This receptor chain uses TRBV14 and TRBJ2-7, with no confident D gene call. The TCR was taken from a human donor with active COVID-19. The donor label of this sample is uncertain. The source material was peripheral blood. Here the CDR3 is given as CASSQGLIYEQYF. The DNA sequence is as follows: TGTGCCAGCAGCCAAGGGCTCATTTACGAGCAGTACTTC.